These 27 T cell receptor beta chains share one sample of origin, sequenced in a study of T cell responses to AZD1222 COVID-19 vaccine. Profiling relied on immunoSEQ multiplex PCR, and the TCRdb table lists in-frame clones only, not all of them. The sample contains 200,000 or so clones, approximately 93% of which appear only once. Sample: peripheral blood, taken 28 days after the second AZD1222 dose. These receptors came from an adult who received the AZD1222 COVID-19 vaccine.

The chain is built from TRBV7-9 and TRBJ2-7; 7 nucleotides agree with TRBD1. This CDR3 is 15 amino acids long. Germline V gene lookup returns CDR1 SEHNR and CDR2 FQNEAQ (reference sequence). Trimming cost V 6 bases and J 1 base; bases outside gene matches: 9. CDR3 sequence: CASSPPGQSSYEQYF. The CDR3 bases are TGTGCCAGCAGTCCCCCGGGACAGTCATCCTACGAGCAGTACTTC.

The chain links TRBV12-5 to TRBJ1-5; D is unresolved. Germline CDR1 reads LGHNT; CDR2 reads FRNRAP. The V gene lost 6 bases and the J gene lost 0 bases, with 6 bases spanning the gap. The CDR3 consists of 13 residues. The CDR3 loop reads CASGWNSNQPQHF. The DNA of the CDR3 is TGTGCTAGTGGCTGGAATAGCAATCAGCCCCAGCATTTT.

CDR3 coding DNA: TGCGCCAGCAGTCTTTGCGAGCAGTACTTC. Protein: CASSLCEQYF. The chain joins TRBV23-1 to TRBJ2-7; no definite D call. TRBV23-1 is filed as an ORF, its function uncertain. The V gene lost 4 bases and the J gene lost 6 bases, with 4 bases spanning the gap. This CDR3 has 10 amino acids.

The rearrangement uses TRBV19 and TRBJ2-7; 10 nucleotides match TRBD2. Germline lookup yields CDR1 LNHDA and CDR2 SQIVND (reference sequence). V dropped 5 bases and J dropped 0; count of bases not matched to a gene: 7. This CDR3 spans 16 amino acids. The CDR3 nucleotides read TGTGCCAGTAGTCTCCAACTAGCGGGGCTCTCCTACGAGCAGTACTTC. Translated, it gives CASSLQLAGLSYEQYF.

The rearrangement links TRBV5-1 to TRBJ1-2, with D unclear. The CDR3 contains 14 residues. CDR1 and CDR2 from the germline V gene are SGHRS and YFSETQ. V lost 0 bases and J 0 bases, leaving 6 bases between the germline ends. The CDR3 nucleotides are TGCGCCAGCAGCTTGGAGGTAACTAACTATGGCTACACCTTC. Translation: CASSLEVTNYGYTF.

The chain carries TRBV2 and TRBJ2-1, with 8 bases fitting TRBD2. The trim removed 10 bases at V and 3 bases at J, leaving 8 bases unmatched. From germline, CDR1 is SNHLY and CDR2 FYNNEI. The CDR3 runs to 14 residues. CDR3 residues: CATNPGLGYNEQFF. CDR3 DNA sequence: TGTGCCACAAACCCGGGACTAGGCTACAATGAGCAGTTCTTC. Variable domain in full (rest from reference TRBV2 and TRBJ2-1): EPEVTQTPSHQVTQMGQEVILRCVPISNHLYFYWYRQILGQKVEFLVSFYNNEISEKSEIFDDQFSVERPDGSNFTLKIRSTKLEDSAMYFCATNPGLGYNEQFFGPGTRLTVL.

The rearrangement joins TRBV20-1 to TRBJ2-3; 9 bases line up with TRBD2. This CDR3 is 15 amino acids long. Losses at the gene ends were 3 bases for V and 5 bases for J; bases not matched to a gene: 9. Germline-derived CDR1 and CDR2 are DFQATT and SNEGSKA (reference sequence). CDR3 sequence: CSASRASGVGDTQYF. The CDR3 DNA sequence: TGCAGTGCTAGTAGGGCTAGCGGGGTTGGAGATACGCAGTATTTT.

The J gene is TRBJ1-5, the V gene TRBV15; weak D call: TRBD1 (6 bases). The CDR3 length is 16 residues. Trimming left V 3 bases short and J 4 bases short, with 16 bases between. Germline V gene lookup returns CDR1 LNHNV and CDR2 YYDKDF (reference sequence). The CDR3 DNA follows: TGTGCCACCAGCAGTACCACCGGGACACAGAATCAGCCCCAGCATTTT. Its protein is CATSSTTGTQNQPQHF.

The chain links TRBV27 to TRBJ1-1, with D unclear. The CDR3 sequence is 12 residues long. V gave up 8 bases and J gave up 2 bases, with 9 bases separating them. Germline V CDR1 and CDR2: MNHEY, SMNVEV (reference sequence). The CDR3 region has the DNA TGTGCCAGCGAGGGCCTTAACACTGAAGCTTTCTTT. It translates to CASEGLNTEAFF.

The chain combines TRBV14 with TRBJ2-3, with 7 bases identical to TRBD2. V gave up 4 bases and J gave up 5 bases; unmatched junction bases: 6. CDR1 SGHDN and CDR2 FVKESK come from the germline V gene. There are 14 residues in the CDR3. The CDR3 coding sequence is TGTGCCAGCAGCCCATTCTCGGGGGGAGATACGCAGTATTTT. Encoded protein: CASSPFSGGDTQYF.

This chain uses TRBV2 with TRBJ2-7; 10 bases match TRBD2. The CDR3 extends over 14 amino acids. V was pared by 6 bases and J by 4 bases, with 6 bases of the junction left unmatched. Looked up from germline, CDR1 is SNHLY and CDR2 is FYNNEI. The DNA for the CDR3 is TGTGCCAGCAGCCCGGGACTAGCGCCGTACGAGCAGTACTTC. This encodes CASSPGLAPYEQYF. Drawing the rest from reference TRBV2 and TRBJ2-7, the complete variable domain is EPEVTQTPSHQVTQMGQEVILRCVPISNHLYFYWYRQILGQKVEFLVSFYNNEISEKSEIFDDQFSVERPDGSNFTLKIRSTKLEDSAMYFCASSPGLAPYEQYFGPGTRLTVT.

In its sample, this clone was seen once. The chain combines TRBV30 with TRBJ1-2; D remains unclear. The V and J ends lost 8 bases and 0 bases respectively, with 13 bases between them. Germline lookup yields CDR1 GTSNPN and CDR2 SVGIG (reference sequence). The CDR3 loop spans 13 amino acids. CDR3 bases: TGTGCCGGTACCGGGCCAGCTAACTATGGCTACACCTTC. This gives the protein CAGTGPANYGYTF.

The CDR3 loop is CADRDSFSGNTIYF. DNA of the CDR3: TGTGCCGACCGGGACAGCTTCTCTGGAAACACCATATATTTT. The rearrangement joins TRBV6-5 to TRBJ1-3; 7 bases align to TRBD1. The CDR3 totals 14 residues. V shed 11 bases, J shed 0 bases, and the junction held 7 bases outside the gene matches. CDR1 and CDR2 from the germline V gene are MNHEY and SVGAGI.

This chain connects TRBV12-5 to TRBJ1-4; D is unclear. Trimming took 1 base from V and 11 from J, leaving 11 bases between them. Germline lookup yields CDR1 LGHNT and CDR2 FRNRAP. This CDR3 has 13 residues. CDR3 in amino acids: CASGLAYIGKLFF. For the CDR3, the DNA is TGTGCTAGTGGTTTGGCTTACATAGGGAAACTGTTTTTT.

The chain combines TRBV27 with TRBJ2-7; 7 bases are a match to TRBD2. V gave up 4 bases and J gave up 2 bases; unmatched junction bases: 14. There are 17 residues in the CDR3. Looked up from germline, CDR1 is MNHEY and CDR2 is SMNVEV (reference sequence). The CDR3 nucleotides read TGTGCCAGCAGTTCATTACCTCGGACTAGTCGAACCTACGAGCAGTACTTC. Protein product: CASSSLPRTSRTYEQYF.

This clone was recorded a few times. The gene calls are TRBV3-1 (or the pseudogene TRBV3-2) and TRBJ2-2; D might be TRBD1 (6 bases). Trimming shortened V by 1 base and J by 4 bases, and 13 bases separated the two germline ends. The V gene's germline CDR1 is LGHDT and CDR2 YNNKEL (reference sequence). CDR3 length: 16 amino acids. CDR3 nucleotide sequence: TGTGCCAGCAGCCAAGGAATCGGGACAATCACCGGGGAGCTGTTTTTT. Protein: CASSQGIGTITGELFF.

The chain couples TRBV6-4 to TRBJ1-5; tentative D call: TRBD1 (6 bases). CDR1 MRHNA and CDR2 SNTAGT come from the germline V gene. Trimming stripped 6 bases from V and 5 bases from J, with 11 bases between. The CDR3 runs 13 residues. In DNA, the CDR3 is TGTGCCAGCAGCCAGACAGGAGATCAGCCCCAGCATTTT. Amino acids: CASSQTGDQPQHF.

The CDR3 region has the DNA TGTGCCAGCAGTTGGGCCGGAGATACGCAGTATTTT. It translates to CASSWAGDTQYF. V usage is TRBV12-3 or TRBV12-4 and J usage is TRBJ2-3; D is ambiguous. This CDR3 has 12 residues. V was pared by 4 bases and J by 5 bases, with 7 bases between.

About this clone itself: The sample has other DNA sequences that encode this CDR3 too. V gene TRBV3-1 (or the pseudogene TRBV3-2) combines with J gene TRBJ1-1; D uncertain. The germline V gene encodes CDR1 LGHDT and CDR2 YNNKEL (reference sequence). This CDR3 has 13 amino acids. V was clipped by 3 bases and J by 1 base, with 6 bases between them. The DNA of the CDR3 is TGTGCCAGCAGCCAGGTGGAGAACACTGAAGCTTTCTTT. As protein: CASSQVENTEAFF.

V and J are TRBV15 and TRBJ2-1; TRBD2 might be the D (7 bases). This CDR3 has 14 residues. The germline V gene has CDR1 LNHNV and CDR2 YYDKDF (reference sequence). The V gene lost 3 bases and the J gene lost 9 bases, with 15 bases spanning the gap. CDR3 DNA: TGTGCCACCAGCAGGGAGGGGGGGCCTTTTGAGCAGTTCTTC. Its protein is CATSREGGPFEQFF.

This chain links TRBV18 with TRBJ1-1; D not certain. The CDR3 has 14 residues. Germline CDR1 is KGHSH and CDR2 is LQKENI. V gave up 3 bases and J gave up 3 bases, with 11 bases separating them. The CDR3 protein is CASSPQAGDTEAFF. In DNA form, the CDR3 reads TGTGCCAGCTCACCCCAGGCTGGGGACACTGAAGCTTTCTTT.

The chain employs TRBV6-5 and TRBJ2-1; 7 bases are a match to TRBD1. Germline loops: CDR1 MNHEY, CDR2 SVGAGI. The length of the CDR3 is 16 residues. Trimming took 1 base from V and 8 from J; bases not matched to a gene: 11. The CDR3 bases are TGTGCCAGCAGTTACTTGTTTGCAGGGGGAAAGGATGAGCAGTTCTTC. This translates into CASSYLFAGGKDEQFF.

Concerning this clone itself: The germline gene is not matched at one end of the junction; a read error may be the cause. J is TRBJ2-7 and V is TRBV11-3; D unclear. The CDR3 spans 14 residues. Looked up from germline, CDR1 is SGHNT and CDR2 is YENEEA. The CDR3 DNA follows: TGTGCCAGCAGCATAGACGCTAGCTCCTACGAGCAGTACTTC. Translated: CASSIDASSYEQYF.

V gene TRBV5-8 combines with J gene TRBJ1-2; tentatively, D is TRBD1 (5 bases). This CDR3 is 13 amino acids long. Germline values: CDR1 SGHTS, CDR2 YDEGEE. V was trimmed by 6 bases and J by 8 bases, leaving 17 bases between them. The CDR3 DNA follows: TGTGCCAGCACCCTAGCCCGGGACCGAGGCTACACCTTC. The encoded protein is CASTLARDRGYTF.

The chain recombines TRBV9 with TRBJ1-1; D gene unclear. The CDR3 has 13 residues. Germline CDR1 SGDLS, CDR2 YYNGEE. Trimming left V 0 bases short and J 0 bases short, with 3 bases between. The CDR3 loop is CASSVAMNTEAFF. For the CDR3, the DNA is TGTGCCAGCAGCGTAGCGATGAACACTGAAGCTTTCTTT.

The rearrangement joins TRBV3-1 (or the pseudogene TRBV3-2) to TRBJ1-2, with a weak D call TRBD1 (5 bases). Looked up from germline, CDR1 is LGHDT and CDR2 is YNNKEL (reference sequence). The V end lost 6 bases, the J end lost 7 bases, and 12 bases lay between the germline ends. The CDR3 totals 12 residues. The CDR3 nucleotides are TGTGCCAGCAGAACGGGACTCTCTGGCTACACCTTC. This gives the protein CASRTGLSGYTF.

The J gene is TRBJ1-4, the V gene TRBV27; a possible D gene is TRBD1 (6 bases). The germline V gene encodes CDR1 MNHEY and CDR2 SMNVEV (reference sequence). Trimming stripped 1 base from V and 5 bases from J, with 8 bases between. This CDR3 has 14 residues. The CDR3 nucleotides are TGTGCCAGCAGTTTATTCCAGGGGAATGAAAAACTGTTTTTT. This translates into CASSLFQGNEKLFF.